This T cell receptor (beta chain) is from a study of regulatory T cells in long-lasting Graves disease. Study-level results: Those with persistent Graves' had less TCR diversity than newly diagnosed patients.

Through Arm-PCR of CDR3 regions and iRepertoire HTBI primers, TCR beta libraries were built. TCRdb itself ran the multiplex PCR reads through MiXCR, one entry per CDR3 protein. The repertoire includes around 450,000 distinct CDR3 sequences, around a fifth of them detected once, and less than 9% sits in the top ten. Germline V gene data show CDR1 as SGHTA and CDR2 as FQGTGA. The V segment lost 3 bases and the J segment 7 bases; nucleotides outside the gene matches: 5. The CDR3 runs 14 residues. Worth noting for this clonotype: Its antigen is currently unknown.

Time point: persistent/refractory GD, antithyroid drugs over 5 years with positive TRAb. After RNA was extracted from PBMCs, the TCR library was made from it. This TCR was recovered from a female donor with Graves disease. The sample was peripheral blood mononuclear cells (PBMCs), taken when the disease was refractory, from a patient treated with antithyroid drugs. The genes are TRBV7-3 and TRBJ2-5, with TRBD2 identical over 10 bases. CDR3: CASSLGTSEGTQYF. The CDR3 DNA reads TGTGCCAGCAGCTTGGGGACTAGCGAAGGGACCCAGTACTTC.